A selection of T cell receptor beta chains follows, all from one sample in a study of beta chain features in type 1 diabetes. Only in-frame clones appear in the TCRdb table, and some are missing; sequencing was by immunoSEQ multiplex PCR. The sample shows more than 200,000 clones, about a sixth of them seen only once. Sequencing used naive CD4+ T cells from blood. All receptors come from a man under 40 with type 1 diabetes. Each CDR3 is given with its conserved first and last residue. Each record gives: J gene, D gene, clone size, V gene, CDR3 DNA, CDR3 protein. D genes are given only for firm matches. Size is omitted from some rows. Given values are once, few, many or a class for expanded clones.

j_call: TRBJ2-1
d_call: TRBD1
clone_size: .
v_call: TRBV19
cdr3_nt: TGTGCCAGTAGTATGGGACAGGATCGCAATGAGCAGTTCTTC
cdr3_aa: CASSMGQDRNEQFF

j_call: TRBJ2-1
d_call: TRBD1
clone_size: few
v_call: TRBV28
cdr3_nt: TGTGCCAGCAGTTCCGGGACAGGTTTCTACAATGAGCAGTTCTTC
cdr3_aa: CASSSGTGFYNEQFF

j_call: TRBJ2-1
d_call: .
clone_size: few
v_call: TRBV7-9
cdr3_nt: TGTGCCAGCAGCTTAAGGGTGATCGGCATCGATGAGCAGTTCTTC
cdr3_aa: CASSLRVIGIDEQFF

j_call: TRBJ2-1
d_call: TRBD2
clone_size: few
v_call: TRBV7-9
cdr3_nt: TGTGCCAGCAGCTTAGCCGGGACTAGCGGCTCCTACAATGAGCAGTTCTTC
cdr3_aa: CASSLAGTSGSYNEQFF

j_call: TRBJ2-3
d_call: TRBD2
clone_size: few
v_call: TRBV7-8
cdr3_nt: TGTGCCAGCAGCTTATGGGGGGGACTAGCGGGAGTAGATACGCAGTATTTT
cdr3_aa: CASSLWGGLAGVDTQYF

j_call: TRBJ2-5
d_call: .
clone_size: .
v_call: TRBV13
cdr3_nt: TGTGCCAGCAGCCCCGGGAGAGAGACCCAGTACTTC
cdr3_aa: CASSPGRETQYF

j_call: TRBJ2-7
d_call: .
clone_size: .
v_call: TRBV18
cdr3_nt: TGTGCCAGCTCCATCGACAGTAGCTCCTACGAGCAGTACTTC
cdr3_aa: CASSIDSSSYEQYF

j_call: TRBJ2-5
d_call: TRBD2
clone_size: .
v_call: TRBV7-2
cdr3_nt: TGTGCCAGCAGCCTAGGACTAGCGGGACCGAGACAAGAGACCCAGTACTTC
cdr3_aa: CASSLGLAGPRQETQYF

j_call: TRBJ2-1
d_call: TRBD1
clone_size: few
v_call: TRBV10-3
cdr3_nt: TGTGCCGCAATTCCAGGGGGCTCCTACAATGAGCAGTTCTTC
cdr3_aa: CAAIPGGSYNEQFF

j_call: TRBJ2-1
d_call: .
clone_size: few
v_call: TRBV11-2
cdr3_nt: TGTGCCAGCAGCTCCCAAACCCGATCGGATGAGCAGTTCTTC
cdr3_aa: CASSSQTRSDEQFF

j_call: TRBJ2-3
d_call: .
clone_size: .
v_call: TRBV29-1
cdr3_nt: TGCAGCGTTGCCGGGGCTATCACAGATACGCAGTATTTT
cdr3_aa: CSVAGAITDTQYF

j_call: TRBJ2-7
d_call: .
clone_size: .
v_call: TRBV29-1
cdr3_nt: TGCAGCGTTGTTACCCGGGAGCAGTACTTC
cdr3_aa: CSVVTREQYF

j_call: TRBJ2-7
d_call: .
clone_size: .
v_call: TRBV7-9
cdr3_nt: TGTGCCAGCACTGGCCTGGCCCTCTACGAGCAGTACTTC
cdr3_aa: CASTGLALYEQYF

j_call: TRBJ1-2
d_call: TRBD1
clone_size: few
v_call: TRBV9
cdr3_nt: TGTGCCAGCAGCGCGATTACAGGGGGTAACTATGGCTACACCTTC
cdr3_aa: CASSAITGGNYGYTF

j_call: TRBJ2-1
d_call: TRBD2
clone_size: .
v_call: TRBV25-1
cdr3_nt: TGTGCCAGCAGTGTGACTAGCGGGAGGGACAATGAGCAGTTCTTC
cdr3_aa: CASSVTSGRDNEQFF

j_call: TRBJ2-1
d_call: TRBD2
clone_size: few
v_call: TRBV7-9
cdr3_nt: TGTGCCAGCAGCTTTGCGGGAGGGCCAGAGAATGAGCAGTTCTTC
cdr3_aa: CASSFAGGPENEQFF

j_call: TRBJ2-2
d_call: .
clone_size: .
v_call: TRBV15
cdr3_nt: TGTGCCACCAGCAGGAAGGGAGCGAACACCGGGGAGCTGTTTTTT
cdr3_aa: CATSRKGANTGELFF

j_call: TRBJ1-5
d_call: TRBD1
clone_size: few
v_call: TRBV30
cdr3_nt: TGTGCCTGGAGTGTACGGGGGACAGGGGGCAATCAGCCCCAGCATTTT
cdr3_aa: CAWSVRGTGGNQPQHF

j_call: TRBJ2-1
d_call: .
clone_size: .
v_call: TRBV7-9
cdr3_nt: TGTGCCAGCAGCTTTCTAGGTGGCTACAATGAGCAGTTCTTC
cdr3_aa: CASSFLGGYNEQFF

j_call: TRBJ2-5
d_call: .
clone_size: few
v_call: TRBV30
cdr3_nt: TGTGCCTGGAGCAAAGGGGGTAAAGAGACCCAGTACTTC
cdr3_aa: CAWSKGGKETQYF

j_call: TRBJ2-2
d_call: .
clone_size: few
v_call: TRBV25-1
cdr3_nt: TGTGCCAGCAGTGTCAGGGTCGGGGAGCTGTTTTTT
cdr3_aa: CASSVRVGELFF

j_call: TRBJ2-4
d_call: TRBD1
clone_size: .
v_call: TRBV7-9
cdr3_nt: TGTGCCAGCAGCACCGACAGGGGGGCAAAAAACATTCAGTACTTC
cdr3_aa: CASSTDRGAKNIQYF

j_call: TRBJ2-1
d_call: .
clone_size: .
v_call: TRBV27
cdr3_nt: TGTGCCAGCAGTCCAACGGTTACCTCCTACAATGAGCAGTTCTTC
cdr3_aa: CASSPTVTSYNEQFF

j_call: TRBJ2-1
d_call: TRBD2
clone_size: few
v_call: TRBV7-3
cdr3_nt: TGTGCCAGCAGTCTGCGCGGGAGGTACAATGAGCAGTTCTTC
cdr3_aa: CASSLRGRYNEQFF

j_call: TRBJ1-1
d_call: .
clone_size: few
v_call: TRBV7-8
cdr3_nt: TGTGCCAGCAGCTCAGGCCGTCGGGGGTCTGAAGCTTTCTTT
cdr3_aa: CASSSGRRGSEAFF

j_call: TRBJ2-3
d_call: .
clone_size: few
v_call: TRBV14
cdr3_nt: TGTGCCAGCAGCCTGGGAGGAGCGGGAGATACGCAGTATTTT
cdr3_aa: CASSLGGAGDTQYF

j_call: TRBJ2-7
d_call: TRBD1
clone_size: .
v_call: TRBV4-3
cdr3_nt: TGCGCCAGCAGCCAAGAGAATACAGGGGAGACCTACGAGCAGTACTTC
cdr3_aa: CASSQENTGETYEQYF

j_call: TRBJ2-7
d_call: TRBD2
clone_size: few
v_call: TRBV4-1
cdr3_nt: TGCGCCAGCAGCCTGGCCCTAGCGGGGGGCTTGCCCTACGAGCAGTACTTC
cdr3_aa: CASSLALAGGLPYEQYF

j_call: TRBJ2-2
d_call: .
clone_size: .
v_call: TRBV5-4
cdr3_nt: TGTGCCAGCAGCTTCAACCCTAGATCGCCCGGGGAGCTGTTTTTT
cdr3_aa: CASSFNPRSPGELFF